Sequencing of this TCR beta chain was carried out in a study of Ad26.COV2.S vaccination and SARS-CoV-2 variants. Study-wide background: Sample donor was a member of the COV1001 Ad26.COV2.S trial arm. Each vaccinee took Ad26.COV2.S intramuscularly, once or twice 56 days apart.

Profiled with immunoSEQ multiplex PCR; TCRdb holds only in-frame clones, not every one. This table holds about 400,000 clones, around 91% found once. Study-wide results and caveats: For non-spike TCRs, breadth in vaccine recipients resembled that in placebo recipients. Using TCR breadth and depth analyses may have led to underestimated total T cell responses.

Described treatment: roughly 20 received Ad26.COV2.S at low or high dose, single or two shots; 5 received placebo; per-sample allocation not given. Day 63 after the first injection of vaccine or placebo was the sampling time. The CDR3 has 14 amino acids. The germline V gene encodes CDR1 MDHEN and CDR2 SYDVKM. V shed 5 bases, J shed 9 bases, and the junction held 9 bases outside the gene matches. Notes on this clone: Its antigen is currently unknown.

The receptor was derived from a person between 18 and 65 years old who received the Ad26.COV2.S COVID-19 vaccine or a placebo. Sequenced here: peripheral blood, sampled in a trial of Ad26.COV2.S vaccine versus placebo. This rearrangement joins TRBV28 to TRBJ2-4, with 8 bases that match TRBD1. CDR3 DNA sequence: TGTGCCAGCAGTCCCTCCCTCGGGACAGGCATTCAGTACTTC. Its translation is CASSPSLGTGIQYF.